Sequencing of this TCR beta chain was carried out in a study of long-term antiretroviral therapy in people with HIV. Study outcomes and limitations: With ART, diversity went up but was still lower than in transplant donor controls.

Per germline, CDR1 KGHSH and CDR2 LQKENI. CDR3 length: 14 amino acids. V was trimmed by 6 bases and J by 5 bases, leaving 16 bases between them. Regarding this clone: What it binds is not known.

Investigators performed immunoSEQ version v3.0 at survey level. Measured with immunoSEQ multiplex PCR; TCRdb has only the in-frame clones, and not every one. The sample lists under 30,000 clones, 75% to 85% occurring once. J is TRBJ2-5 and V is TRBV18; tentatively, D is TRBD2 (5 bases). The source of this sequence is a man aged 40-49 years with HIV. The input for sequencing was unsorted PBMCs, taken 0.3 years after starting antiretroviral therapy. CDR3: CASSPGRSGETQYF. The DNA of the CDR3 is TGTGCCAGCTCCCCGGGCCGGTCGGGGGAGACCCAGTACTTC.